Sequencing of this T cell receptor (beta chain) was carried out in a study of radiotherapy plus CTLA-4 blockade in lung cancer. V trimming: 2 bases; J trimming: 9 bases; junction bases outside the gene matches: 11. The germline V gene has CDR1 SGHTA and CDR2 FQGNSA. The CDR3 loop spans 16 amino acids. Libraries were prepared by immunoSEQ multiplex PCR; TCRdb keeps only in-frame clonotypes and omits some of them. The sample shows 60,000 to 75,000 clones, approximately 76% of them seen only once. The material sequenced was peripheral blood, taken from a patient treated with radiotherapy plus ipilimumab. V and J are TRBV7-2 and TRBJ2-5; 11 nucleotides agree with TRBD1. The sequence was collected from a human donor with non-small cell lung cancer whose response to radiotherapy plus ipilimumab could not be evaluated. Some clones in this sample may be carry-over from other donors' samples. CDR3 nucleotide sequence: TGTGCCAGCAGCTTACTTGCCGGGACAGGGGGTAAGGCCCAGTACTTC. Encoded protein: CASSLLAGTGGKAQYF.